This T cell receptor beta chain was profiled in a study of T cells after yellow fever vaccination. Study in general: Fractions of limited cellularity were prepared by means of SMART-Seq v4 Ultra Low Input.

Germline V gene data show CDR1 as MNHNS and CDR2 as SASEGT. The CDR3 consists of 15 residues. Trimming removed 6 bases at V and 4 bases at J, with 15 bases between. Template switching by 5'RACE produced TCR cDNA, adding a universal primer site and UMIs. TCRdb re-derived calls from the 5' RACE reads in MiXCR, one entry per CDR3 protein. The repertoire holds some 49,000 distinct CDR3 sequences, 5% to 8% seen once, with about 10% in the top ten. Findings and limits, study-wide: Secondary responses were weaker yet peaked faster, day 5 versus 15.

V is TRBV6-1 and J is TRBJ1-4; D not certain. The sequence was obtained from a man aged 25-45 years who received the YFV17D yellow fever vaccine. Sequencing used PBMCs, either bulk or a sorted T-cell subset (CD4+, CD8+, memory, or dextramer-sorted; not recorded which), obtained 45 days after the yellow fever booster vaccination. The CDR3 loop reads CASSLSSAYNEKLFF. The CDR3 DNA sequence: TGTGCCAGCAGCCTGTCTAGCGCGTATAATGAAAAACTGTTTTTT.